Listed here are 3 T cell receptor beta chains from one sample, sequenced in a study of blood T cell repertoires in COVID-19. Sequencing was performed with immunoSEQ multiplex PCR; in TCRdb, only in-frame clones are kept and a portion is missing. The repertoire includes around 140,000 clones, 60% to 80% of them detected once, and under 3% sits in the top ten. Sequencing was carried out using PBMCs or T cells enriched from blood (not recorded which). These receptors were obtained from a woman aged 45-60 years who had recovered from COVID-19.

The rearrangement uses TRBV18 and TRBJ1-5; 7 nucleotides match TRBD1. Germline loops: CDR1 KGHSH, CDR2 LQKENI. This CDR3 has 16 residues. J was trimmed by 0 bases and V by 2 bases; bases with no gene match: 4. CDR3: CASSPVTGDSNQPQHF. CDR3 DNA sequence: TGTGCCAGCTCACCAGTCACAGGGGATAGCAATCAGCCCCAGCATTTT.

This clone showed up just a few times. The CDR3 spells CATSVTGTGRAGELFF. The CDR3 DNA sequence: TGTGCCACCAGTGTCACCGGGACAGGGAGGGCCGGGGAGCTGTTTTTT. The chain has TRBV24-1 and TRBJ2-2; TRBD1 matches 9 bases. The CDR3 covers 16 residues. The germline gives CDR1 KGHDR, CDR2 SFDVKD. J was trimmed by 6 bases and V by 5 bases; bases with no gene match: 9.

This clone has a handful of counts. The chain has TRBV30 and TRBJ1-4; 7 positions agree with TRBD1. Trimming took 0 bases from V and 8 from J; bases not matched to a gene: 9. This CDR3 is 15 amino acids long. CDR1 is GTSNPN, CDR2 SVGIG, per germline (reference sequence). CDR3 coding DNA: TGTGCCTGGAGTGTACAAAGACAGGGCCTCGAAAAACTGTTTTTT. This sequence encodes CAWSVQRQGLEKLFF.